These T cell receptor beta chains were read from a single sample in a study of response to subunit inactivated influenza vaccine. Each CDR3 protein is one row after TCRdb ran MiXCR on the RT-PCR reads. The sample lists 250,000 to 350,000 distinct CDR3 sequences; roughly 22% were seen once. Sequenced material: PBMCs from blood, taken approximately 20 months after vaccination. These receptors all come from a man aged 50 to 69 who received an inactivated influenza vaccine. CDR3s include the opening cysteine and the closing phenylalanine or tryptophan. The D gene is left open where the match is weak. A row's size may be missing; if present it is once, few, many or a size class.

j_call v_call d_call clone_size cdr3_aa cdr3_nt
TRBJ2-2 TRBV28 . . CASTPGGGGNTGELFF TGTGCCAGCACCCCGGGGGGCGGGGGTAACACCGGGGAGCTGTTTTTT
TRBJ1-1 TRBV7-8 . . CASSSIAGWTEAFF TGTGCCAGCAGCTCCATAGCGGGGTGGACTGAAGCTTTCTTT
TRBJ2-5 TRBV7-2 . . CASSSVQGKETQYF TGTGCCAGCAGCTCCGTGCAAGGGAAAGAGACCCAGTACTTC
TRBJ2-1 TRBV5-1 . . CASSLLASVNNEQFF TGCGCCAGCAGCTTGTTGGCTAGCGTTAACAATGAGCAGTTCTTC
TRBJ2-5 TRBV29-1 . . CSVEEQFGREWETQYF TGCAGCGTTGAAGAGCAGTTCGGCAGGGAATGGGAGACCCAGTACTTC
TRBJ1-6 TRBV7-2 . few CASSPARGGKHSPLHF TGTGCCAGCAGCCCAGCAAGGGGTGGGAAGCATTCACCCCTCCACTTT
TRBJ2-4 TRBV11-2 . once CASSRRAGNIQYF TGTGCCAGCAGCCGGAGGGCCGGAAACATTCAGTACTTC
TRBJ2-2 TRBV3-1 TRBD2 once CASSDTGLAGTGELFF TGTGCCAGCAGCGACACCGGACTAGCGGGGACCGGGGAGCTGTTTTTT
TRBJ2-2 TRBV2 . many CASSAGVGTGELFF TGTGCCAGCAGTGCTGGGGTGGGCACCGGGGAGCTGTTTTTT
TRBJ2-7 TRBV20-1 TRBD1 few CSARLPKGGPSGGRYEQYF TGCAGTGCTAGACTACCAAAGGGGGGCCCTTCAGGGGGCCGCTACGAGCAGTACTTC
TRBJ2-1 TRBV2 . . CASSERDKSSYNEQFF TGTGCCAGCAGTGAACGAGACAAAAGCTCCTACAATGAGCAGTTCTTC
TRBJ2-7 TRBV28 . few CASSPSGLETYEQYF TGTGCCAGCAGTCCGTCGGGACTGGAGACCTACGAGCAGTACTTC
TRBJ2-3 TRBV7-2 . few CASSPNLADTQYF TGTGCCAGCAGCCCCAATCTGGCAGATACGCAGTATTTT
TRBJ2-1 TRBV19 . . CASSHAGTYNEQFF TGTGCCAGTAGCCATGCCGGGACATACAATGAGCAGTTCTTC
TRBJ2-7 TRBV9 TRBD1 . CASSQGEPPYEQYF TGTGCCAGCAGCCAGGGGGAGCCCCCCTACGAGCAGTACTTC
TRBJ1-4 TRBV5-1 . . CASSLDGRPGEKLFF TGCGCCAGCAGCTTGGATGGACGGCCCGGTGAAAAACTGTTTTTT
TRBJ1-2 TRBV28 . . CASRPAPDNYGYTF TGTGCCAGCAGGCCGGCGCCTGATAACTATGGCTACACCTTC
TRBJ2-7 TRBV5-1 TRBD1 few CASSRETDRVYEQYF TGCGCCAGCAGCCGGGAAACTGACAGGGTGTACGAGCAGTACTTC
TRBJ2-1 TRBV5-1 . . CASSLAGDRSNEQFF TGCGCCAGCAGCTTGGCGGGAGATCGGTCCAATGAGCAGTTCTTC
TRBJ1-4 TRBV10-3 TRBD1 . CAISESGRQGREKLFF TGTGCCATCAGTGAGTCTGGCCGACAGGGAAGGGAAAAACTGTTTTTT
TRBJ1-2 TRBV7-2 TRBD1 few CASGYWDRVYGYTF TGTGCCAGCGGGTATTGGGACAGGGTCTATGGCTACACCTTC
TRBJ2-3 TRBV7-6 . few CASSLVGVTDTQYF TGTGCCAGCAGCTTAGTTGGGGTCACAGATACGCAGTATTTT
TRBJ1-5 TRBV30 . few CAYSPGGNQPQHF TGTGCCTACTCTCCCGGTGGCAATCAGCCCCAGCATTTT
TRBJ1-1 TRBV12-3/TRBV12-4 . . CASSLERLVGNTEAFF TGTGCCAGCAGTTTAGAGAGGTTGGTAGGGAACACTGAAGCTTTCTTT
TRBJ1-4 TRBV3-1 TRBD1 few CASSQPGSGQRNEKLFF TGTGCCAGCAGCCAACCCGGATCGGGACAGCGGAATGAAAAACTGTTTTTT
TRBJ2-1 TRBV12-3/TRBV12-4 . few CASSPTNGPEQFF TGTGCCAGCAGTCCCACGAATGGGCCCGAGCAGTTCTTC
TRBJ1-6 TRBV28 . . CASSLMGASNSPLHF TGTGCCAGCAGTTTAATGGGGGCATCTAATTCACCCCTCCACTTT
TRBJ1-5 TRBV12-3/TRBV12-4 . few CASKQEFNQPQHF TGTGCCAGCAAGCAAGAGTTCAATCAGCCCCAGCATTTT
TRBJ2-4 TRBV9 . . CASSVEGGQAKNIQYF TGTGCCAGCAGCGTAGAGGGGGGACAGGCCAAAAACATTCAGTACTTC
TRBJ2-1 TRBV20-1 . . CSMLEGPDNEQFF TGCAGTATGTTAGAGGGGCCGGACAATGAGCAGTTCTTC
TRBJ1-2 TRBV5-1 TRBD1 many CASSTTDRGFYGYTF TGCGCCAGCAGCACTACGGACAGGGGTTTCTACGGCTACACCTTC
TRBJ2-3 TRBV12-3/TRBV12-4 . once CASSFLRGGTDTQYF TGTGCCAGCAGTTTTTTGCGCGGGGGCACAGATACGCAGTATTTT
TRBJ2-2 TRBV7-2 . few CASSSRQGGHTGELFF TGTGCCAGCAGCTCCCGACAGGGAGGGCACACCGGGGAGCTGTTTTTT